The source of this TCR beta chain is a study of patients and donors after allogeneic stem cell transplantation. TCRdb analysed the RT-PCR reads with MiXCR anew, one entry per CDR3 protein. The profile shows roughly 880,000 distinct CDR3 sequences, under 20% of them singletons. There are a few counts of this clonotype. Sequencing used blood, either unsorted or a sorted T cell fraction (not recorded which). This receptor was obtained from a human donor who was either an allogeneic HSCT recipient or a stem cell or donor lymphocyte infusion donor (not recorded which). It is not recorded whose cells these are; they may come from a transplant donor.

CDR3 in amino acids: CAISESGRTGGTIYF. For the CDR3, the DNA is TGTGCCATCAGTGAGTCGGGACGGACCGGTGGCACCATATATTTT. The V and J genes are TRBV10-3 and TRBJ1-3; possible D gene TRBD1, 5 bases. Trimming stripped 0 bases from V and 9 bases from J, with 15 bases between. This CDR3 region has 15 residues. The germline V gene has CDR1 ENHRY and CDR2 SYGVKD.